Listed below are T cell receptor beta chains from one sample, sequenced in a study of T cells after yellow fever vaccination. TCRdb itself ran the 5' RACE reads through MiXCR, one entry per CDR3 protein. Of about 85,000 distinct CDR3 sequences listed, about 14% are singletons. This specimen was CD8+ T cells not binding an NS4B(214-222) dextramer, sorted from PBMCs, taken 21 days after the first yellow fever vaccination. Receptor source: a man in his late teens or twenties who received the YFV17D yellow fever vaccine. Both conserved end residues are part of each CDR3. Each record gives: J gene, clone size, V gene, D gene, CDR3 protein, CDR3 DNA. The D gene is left open where the match is weak. Rows give clone size only sometimes, using once, few, many, or a class for an expanded clone.

>TRBJ2-1|.|TRBV7-9|.
CASIAFTGAYNEQFF
TGTGCCAGCATCGCCTTTACGGGGGCCTACAATGAGCAGTTCTTC
>TRBJ1-1|few|TRBV20-1|.
CSATRDGTANTEAFF
TGCAGTGCCACCCGAGACGGGACGGCGAACACTGAAGCTTTCTTT
>TRBJ1-5|many|TRBV2|.
CASTAGPYSNQPQHF
TGTGCCAGCACCGCCGGACCGTATAGCAATCAGCCCCAGCATTTT
>TRBJ2-3|few|TRBV12-3/TRBV12-4|.
CASSFLGRTQYF
TGTGCCAGCAGTTTTCTGGGAAGAACGCAGTATTTT
>TRBJ2-7|many|TRBV3-1|TRBD1
CASSQRRGRLLYEQYF
TGTGCCAGCAGCCAACGCAGGGGGCGCCTCCTCTACGAGCAGTACTTC
>TRBJ2-2|.|TRBV20-1|TRBD2
CSARKGLAGGNTGELFF
TGCAGTGCTAGGAAGGGACTAGCGGGGGGGAACACCGGGGAGCTGTTTTTT
>TRBJ1-6|.|TRBV4-2|.
CASSQLAGLGSPLHF
TGTGCCAGCAGCCAATTGGCTGGGTTGGGTTCACCCCTCCACTTT
>TRBJ2-5|many|TRBV5-1|.
CASSLETQYF
TGCGCCAGCAGCTTGGAGACCCAGTACTTC
>TRBJ1-2|few|TRBV4-1|.
CASSQIPGGYTF
TGCGCCAGCAGCCAAATCCCGGGGGGCTACACCTTC
>TRBJ2-2|.|TRBV6-5|.
CASSYQGSGEGLPGELFF
TGTGCCAGCAGTTACCAAGGGTCTGGCGAAGGGTTGCCCGGGGAGCTGTTTTTT
>TRBJ1-2|few|TRBV29-1|.
CSVRTVFDYGYTF
TGCAGCGTCAGGACCGTCTTCGACTATGGCTACACCTTC
>TRBJ1-6|few|TRBV27|.
CASSLLGSSYNSPLHF
TGTGCCAGCAGTTTATTAGGGAGCTCCTATAATTCACCCCTCCACTTT
>TRBJ1-5|.|TRBV27|.
CASSTDRSDRTQHF
TGTGCCAGCAGTACCGACAGGTCCGATAGAACCCAGCATTTT
>TRBJ2-5|many|TRBV4-2|.
CASSHSTGQPETQYF
TGTGCCAGCAGCCACTCTACCGGACAGCCGGAGACCCAGTACTTC
>TRBJ1-1|few|TRBV28|.
CASSLGIWTEAFF
TGTGCCAGCAGTTTGGGAATTTGGACTGAAGCTTTCTTT
>TRBJ2-7|.|TRBV6-5|.
CASSYSMEGGSSYEQYF
TGTGCCAGCAGTTACTCGATGGAGGGGGGTAGCTCCTACGAGCAGTACTTC
>TRBJ1-1|.|TRBV12-3/TRBV12-4|.
CASRDRTANTEAFF
TGTGCCAGCAGGGACCGGACGGCTAACACTGAAGCTTTCTTT